This T cell receptor (beta chain) stems from a study of graft-versus-host responses after intestinal transplantation. Method: immunoSEQ multiplex PCR; TCRdb's copy keeps in-frame clones and lacks some. The sample lists around 35,000 clones, approximately 90% occurring once. Intraepithelial and lamina propria lymphocytes were released after the graft tissue was processed. The CDR3 length is 14 residues. Germline lookup yields CDR1 SGHDT and CDR2 YYEEEE. The V end was cut by 4 bases, the J end by 6 bases, with 16 bases between. The V call is TRBV5-6, the J call TRBJ1-1; D unclear. The sample was ileum tissue, taken approximately 200 days after intestinal transplant. The sequence derives from a human patient who received an intestinal transplant, so some T cells may come from the graft donor. The chain's CDR3 is CASSTQDGRAEAFF. The CDR3 coding sequence is TGTGCCAGCAGCACCCAGGACGGGCGAGCTGAAGCTTTCTTT. Full variable domain (rest looked up from reference TRBV5-6 and TRBJ1-1): DAGVTQSPTHLIKTRGQQVTLRCSPKSGHDTVSWYQQALGQGPQFIFQYYEEEERQRGNFPDRFSGHQFPNYSSELNVNALLLGDSALYLCASSTQDGRAEAFFGQGTRLTVV.